This T cell receptor (beta chain) was observed in a study of shared clonotypes between healthy human individuals. CDR3 length: 11 residues. V lost 6 bases and J lost 5, with 6 bases in between. Germline V lookup: CDR1 KGHSH, CDR2 LQKENI. CD45RO-negative, CCR7-selected cells formed the naive CD8 fraction, which excluded terminally differentiated effector memory CD45RA+ cells. TCRdb's table, derived via immunoSEQ multiplex PCR, lists solely in-frame clones and lacks some. The sample has roughly 570,000 clones; 98% are singletons. The sequence came from a young man in good health. Material for sequencing was naive CD8+ T cells sorted from blood. The chain recombines TRBV18 with TRBJ2-3; maybe TRBD2 (6 bases). The CDR3 nucleotides read TGTGCCAGCTCCGGGGGAGATACGCAGTATTTT. This gives the protein CASSGGDTQYF.